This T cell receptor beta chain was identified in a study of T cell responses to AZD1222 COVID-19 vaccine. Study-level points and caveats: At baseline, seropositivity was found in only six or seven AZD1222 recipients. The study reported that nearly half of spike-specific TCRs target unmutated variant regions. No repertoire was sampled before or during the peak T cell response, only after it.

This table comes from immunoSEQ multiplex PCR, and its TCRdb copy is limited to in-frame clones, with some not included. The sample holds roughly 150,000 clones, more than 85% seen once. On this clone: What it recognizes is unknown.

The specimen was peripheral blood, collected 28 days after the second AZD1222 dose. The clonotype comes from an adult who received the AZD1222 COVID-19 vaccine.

CDR3 region: CASSRGGVTDTQYF. In DNA form, the CDR3 reads TGCGCCAGCAGCCGAGGCGGAGTGACAGATACGCAGTATTTT. The rearrangement joins TRBV4-1 to TRBJ2-3; no clear D. The V gene's germline CDR1 is MGHRA and CDR2 YSYEKL. The CDR3 contains 14 residues. The germline V and J ends were trimmed by 4 bases and 3 bases, with 11 bases remaining between them.